The present T cell receptor beta chain was sequenced within a study of cytomegalovirus exposure and HLA in healthy donors (dated 2017 in TCRdb). A note on the overall study: An earlier analysis of approximately 640 of the donors reported roughly 300 Gb of sequence data and around 110 million unique TCR beta sequences from about 200 million T cells. An early release that covered some 640 HLA-typed donors contained approximately 300 gigabases of sequencing data and tens of millions of unique TCR sequences. The genetic ancestry cluster associated with self-reported Caucasian donors included around four fifths of the roughly 400 genotyped donors. The study aimed to test whether cataloging public T cell receptors could reveal signatures of past pathogen exposure. The study profiled the T cell repertoires of under 850 subjects by immunosequencing and related them to cytomegalovirus serostatus. Besides the first cohort of around 700 subjects, a separate validation cohort made up of roughly 120 different subjects was used. High-throughput TCR immunosequencing, statistical association of individual TCRs with disease status, and machine learning were combined to predict cytomegalovirus infection status. A later analysis re-analyzed previously published TCR beta repertoires from approximately 670 donors and added high-resolution HLA genotyping to study TCR occurrence patterns. Rather than using new phenotypic data, the later analysis identified candidate immune exposures from TCR beta sequences and from how often those sequences occurred across donors. In an earlier analysis of about 590 of the donors, high-throughput TCR beta sequencing was used to judge whether each TCR beta V gene segment behaved as functional or pseudogenic. Alongside the repertoire data, information on donor age, sex, ethnicity and CMV serostatus was compiled. A later genetic analysis used genome-wide SNP genotypes for about 65% of the roughly 670 donors, treating that subset as a discovery cohort. All discovery cohort repertoires had been generated on a single sequencing platform. HLA typing covered class I and class II loci at four-digit resolution. Typing coverage varied by locus: about 629-630 donors for A, B, C, DRB1 and DQB1; approximately 500 for DQA1; around 610 for DPA1; approximately 490 for DPB1. Four to six DR-DQ haplotypes were handled as single units for association and clustering, since linkage in the cohort was strong. Among about 390 genotyped donors of the cohort, an average of roughly 240,000 unique TCR beta nucleotide sequences were sequenced per donor, 15% to 20% of them non-productive.

To prepare the library, the immunoSEQ multiplex PCR assay was applied. A mixture of 60 forward primers for TCR Vbeta segments and 13 reverse primers for TCR Jbeta segments was used in the multiplex PCR. A multiplex PCR assay on genomic DNA amplified the CDR3 region of rearranged TCR beta genes. On the Illumina HiSeq System, the amplified TCR beta libraries were sequenced as 87-base-pair reads. Turning to the authors' computational methods: Across the roughly 700 repertoires, a later analysis counted tens of millions of unique TCR beta chains, approximately 12 million of which were shared by at least two donors. Raw reads were error-corrected and collapsed into unique sequences by a nearest-neighbor algorithm in which closely related sequences were merged to remove PCR and sequencing errors. Alignment of CDR3 sequences to IMGT reference sequences was used to assign V, D and J gene segments. For a sequence to be retained, a match of at least six nucleotides was required to both a V gene segment and a J gene segment. A rearrangement was called productive if the CDR3 had no stop codons and remained in frame with V and J, and every other rearrangement was called non-productive. CDR3 was defined according to IMGT convention as the region running from the second conserved V-encoded cysteine to the conserved J-encoded phenylalanine. The earlier analysis of 587 of the donors excluded sequences that lacked an unambiguous match to a single V gene segment. In an earlier analysis of 587 of the donors, V segments were called functional above 56.7% productive rearrangements and were called segregating when the between-donor standard deviation exceeded 5%. A statistical classification framework was built to diagnose cytomegalovirus status from the catalog of TCR beta chain sequences. In a later analysis, TCR nucleotide sequences were compared against IMGT/GENE-DB human TR gene sequences so that V and J genes could be assigned. The TCRdist pipeline was used in a later analysis to assign CDR3 sequences and most-parsimonious VDJ recombination scenarios. In a later analysis, each TCR beta chain was defined by its CDR3 amino acid sequence together with its V-gene family, and reads without a unique V-gene family were excluded. As a way to deal with suspected cross-contamination and a sequencing artifact, a later analysis dropped hundreds of nucleotide sequences that were highly shared and had low generation probability. A later analysis calculated a clonal expansion index for each public chain from normalized within-repertoire ranks of inferred template counts. Generation probabilities in a later analysis came from a VDJ recombination model fitted to out-of-frame rearrangements, and those results were checked against IGoR. Hypergeometric tests were used in a later analysis to score TCR-TCR, TCR-HLA and TCR-CMV co-occurrence, with a repertoire-size bias correction applied to the TCR pairs. In a later analysis, false discovery rates were estimated by permuting HLA or CMV assignments 20 times. A later analysis grouped co-occurring TCRs with DBSCAN, adding TCRdist sequence similarity when clustering within HLA-allele-positive subsets. Repertoires with fewer than 30,000 or more than 120,000 public chains were left out of co-occurrence clustering, as were about 5 repertoires with anomalous nucleotide sharing. This is the immuneACCESS table as TCRdb keeps it, with only in-frame sequences that have V and J called. A part of the clones is gone; compared with another copy, unresolved V genes explain less than half, and the rest is unexplained. From that table come the V and J calls and clone size; the DNA was used to work out D and trimming. The sample table shows approximately 180,000 clones, and just over 75% are seen once. The ten largest clones take up 1.4% of the sample.

The cohort was made up of approximately 670 healthy bone marrow donors. At the time of sampling, all cohort members were nominally healthy, though unrecorded immune exposures were likely present. The donor tested CMV seropositive, placing the donor among the 289 seropositive members of the cohort. A peripheral blood sample was provided by each donor, and peripheral blood mononuclear cells were used for TCR beta sequencing. Genomic DNA was extracted from the blood cell samples with the Qiagen DNeasy Blood Extraction Kit. A distance of 8 bases separates the germline ends of V and J, which lose 1 base and 4 bases respectively. From the cysteine through the phenylalanine, the CDR3 covers 14 amino acids. Solely the CDR3 DNA is kept, with 42 bases framed from the first base. The germline V gene sets CDR1 to SGHRS and CDR2 to YFSETQ. As for this clone: The target of this receptor is not known. No much larger clonotype is one base removed from it; base qualities were not supplied.

Findings and caveats that apply to the study as a whole: A further reported finding was that TCR beta sequences accurately predicted the HLA-A and HLA-B alleles for most subjects in the first cohort. A later genetic analysis associated a missense DCLRE1C variant with V-gene and J-gene trimming of TCR beta chains, and an independent cohort replicated the association. Because the 87-base-pair reads could not distinguish some IMGT-functional V segments, including TRBV6-2 and TRBV6-3, those segments were excluded. Specific HLA alleles were associated with 16,951 TCR beta sequences at a false discovery rate of 0.05 in a later analysis. Sequencing depth was assumed to be roughly uniform across donors in the presence/absence analyses, though that assumption may not hold. Immune exposure information for the cohort was limited to CMV serostatus. A cluster of highly shared sequence variants was judged likely to be a technical artifact of the sequencing pipeline. According to a later genetic analysis, donors in an Asian-associated ancestry cluster had fewer N-insertions in productive TCRs than the approximately 650-donor mean. According to a later analysis, most CMV-associated TCR beta chains appeared to be HLA-restricted, and the HLA associations seemed to be driven largely by CMV exposure. In a later analysis, HLA-associated TCR beta chains showed more clonal expansion and lower generation probabilities than non-associated chains that were equally common. In vitro tests confirmed that a few of the cytomegalovirus-associated TCR beta chains recognize cytomegalovirus antigens. When HLA alleles, especially DR and DQ, strongly co-occurred, TCR associations were difficult to assign to individual alleles. Because counts were too low, more than 15 rarely observed V segments, including chromosome 9 orphons, were excluded from the earlier analysis of about 500 of the donors. The cohort was sequenced for TCR beta chains only, and without alpha or paired-chain data the features that could be detected were limited. In a later analysis, the rate of TCR association differed among HLA loci, with DRB1 alleles having the most associated TCRs and HLA-C alleles having the fewest. A total of some 180 TCR beta chains were listed by the study as associated with cytomegalovirus. The classifier was reported to diagnose cytomegalovirus status with high specificity and sensitivity in both the original cohort and the validation cohort. Most TCR sequences were observed very rarely across donors, whereas some public TCRs were present in many individuals. Linkage disequilibrium might explain the correlated functional status among segregating V segments, but an unknown experimental factor could not be excluded. An earlier analysis of approximately 600 of the donors showed that most TCR beta V segments appeared in productive rearrangements either about 87% or about 30% of the time, which broadly matched IMGT annotations. It was suggested by the authors that the approach could potentially be generalized to other disease states and immunological phenotypes. In a later analysis, several top co-occurrence clusters were reported to appear linked to parvovirus B19, influenza, CMV and Epstein-Barr virus. Because some donors lacked HLA typing at each locus, the association tests relied only on the typed subset.

The V gene is TRBV5-1 and the J gene is TRBJ2-2, with a tentative D gene TRBD2 over 5 matching bases. Sequencing was done on a sample of PBMCs. The sequence came from a woman aged 30 to 39 in good health and CMV-seropositive. Read as DNA, the sequence is TGCGCCAGCAGCTTGTGGGAGACCACCGGGGAGCTGTTTTTT. Protein translation: CASSLWETTGELFF.